This T cell receptor beta chain was sequenced for a study of OX40 agonist ivuxolimab in advanced cancers. In germline, CDR1 is MDHEN, CDR2 SYDVKM. The CDR3 runs 14 residues. The trim removed 3 bases at V and 6 bases at J, leaving 3 bases unmatched. This table comes from immunoSEQ multiplex PCR, and its TCRdb copy is limited to in-frame clones, with some not included. The table has about 69,000 clones, more than 80% seen once. This chain connects TRBV28 to TRBJ1-2, with 11 nucleotides matching TRBD1. The sequencing here drew on CD4+ or CD8+ T cells sorted from blood, taken in a trial of the OX40 agonist ivuxolimab. The receptor comes from an adult with an advanced solid tumor such as melanoma, head and neck, liver or kidney cancer. Written as DNA, the CDR3 is TGTGCCAGCAGTTTGGACAGGGGGCGAGATGGCTACACCTTC. This sequence encodes CASSLDRGRDGYTF.